This T cell receptor (beta chain) was recovered during a study of T cells in Graves' hyperthyroidism and ophthalmopathy. Study at large: Peripheral blood was secured at the point of initial diagnosis, before any treatment. Study-wide findings and caveats: The model anticipated ophthalmopathy a median approximately 6.7 months pre-onset. Most clonotypes expanded in thyroid above 0.001 were likewise present in blood.

The V end lost 4 bases, the J end lost 0 bases, and 6 bases lay between the germline ends. Germline CDR1 KGHDR, CDR2 SFDVKD. The CDR3 loop spans 14 amino acids. TCR beta CDR3 regions were amplified from RNA. Using the HTBI primer set, a first-round RT-PCR was run on the TCR CDR3. One entry per CDR3 protein, called by TCRdb with MiXCR from the multiplex PCR reads. The table includes a few hundred thousand distinct CDR3 sequences, around 16% detected once. In its sample, this clonotype was seen a few times. The antigen is unknown. The rearrangement uses TRBV24-1 and TRBJ1-5; no clear D gene. The source material was blood. The clonotype was recovered from a middle-aged woman with Graves' ophthalmopathy. The CDR3 coding sequence is TGTGCCACCAGTGACACAGATAGCAATCAGCCCCAGCATTTT. It specifies CATSDTDSNQPQHF.